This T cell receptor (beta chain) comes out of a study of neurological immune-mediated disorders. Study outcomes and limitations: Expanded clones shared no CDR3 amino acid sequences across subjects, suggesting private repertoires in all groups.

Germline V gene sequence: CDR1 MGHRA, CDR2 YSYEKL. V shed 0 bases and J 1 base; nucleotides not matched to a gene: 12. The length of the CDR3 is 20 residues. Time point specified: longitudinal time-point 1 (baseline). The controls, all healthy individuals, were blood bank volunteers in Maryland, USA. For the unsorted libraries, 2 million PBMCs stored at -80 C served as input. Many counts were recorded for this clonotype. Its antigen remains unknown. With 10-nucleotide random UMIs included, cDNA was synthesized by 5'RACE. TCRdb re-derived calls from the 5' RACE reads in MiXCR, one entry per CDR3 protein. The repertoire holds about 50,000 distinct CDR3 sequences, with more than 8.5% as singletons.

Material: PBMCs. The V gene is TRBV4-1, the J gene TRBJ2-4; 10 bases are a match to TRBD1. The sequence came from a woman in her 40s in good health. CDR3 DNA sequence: TGCGCCAGCAGCCAAGATTCCCTGGGACAGGGGAGTATGGCCAAAAACATTCAGTACTTC. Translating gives CASSQDSLGQGSMAKNIQYF.